Below, 2 T cell receptor beta chains from the same sample are listed, as sequenced in a study of shared clonotypes between healthy human individuals. Some clones are missing from TCRdb's copy, which holds only in-frame ones; the method was immunoSEQ multiplex PCR. Altogether roughly 2.1 million clones are present, 85% to 95% being singletons, with the ten largest covering 1.5% to 2%. As defined, naive CD8 cells were CD45RO-negative and positively selected for CCR7, with terminally differentiated effector memory CD45RA+ cells excluded. The sequenced sample consisted of naive CD8+ T cells from PBMCs. These receptors came from a man between 18 and 29 years old in good health. Some clones in this sample may be carry-over from other donors' samples.

This chain connects TRBV27 to TRBJ2-7; TRBD2 matches 9 bases. This CDR3 has 16 residues. Looked up from germline, CDR1 is MNHEY and CDR2 is SMNVEV (reference sequence). The V gene end was trimmed by 5 bases and the J gene end by 6 bases; junction bases not matched to a gene: 14. The chain's CDR3 is CASSLDGTSPFREQYF. The CDR3 DNA sequence: TGTGCCAGCAGTCTCGACGGGACTAGCCCTTTTCGCGAGCAGTACTTC.

This sequence joins TRBV13 and TRBJ1-2, with 7 bases identical to TRBD1. Unmatched junction bases numbered 8, after V lost 3 bases and J lost 4 bases. Germline V gene data show CDR1 as PRHDT and CDR2 as FYEKMQ (reference sequence). The CDR3 is made up of 15 amino acids. The CDR3 spells CASSFRRDRVYGYTF. The CDR3 DNA reads TGTGCCAGCAGCTTCCGACGCGACAGGGTCTATGGCTACACCTTC.